These 14 T cell receptor beta chains were sequenced from one sample in a study of cytomegalovirus exposure and HLA in healthy donors (dated by TCRdb to the late 2010s). The library was generated by the immunoSEQ multiplex PCR assay. TCRdb limited this immuneACCESS table to in-frame rearrangements with V and J called. A share of clones is missing; checked studies link under half to unresolved V genes, and the rest is unexplained. The sample data list approximately 200,000 clones, and around 84% of these were observed just once. The ten largest clones represent 13% of the sample. Sample: PBMCs. The receptors were gathered from a woman in her 30s in good health and CMV-seropositive.

This chain links TRBV6-1 with TRBJ1-2; D is unresolved. The CDR3 is 13 amino acids. Germline V lookup: CDR1 MNHNS, CDR2 SASEGT. The V gene lost 3 bases and the J gene lost 4 bases, with 9 bases spanning the gap. In nucleotides, the CDR3 is TGTGCCAGCAGTGATTCGAGTGGCTATGGCTACACCTTC. This codes for CASSDSSGYGYTF.

This chain joins TRBV30 and TRBJ1-1, with TRBD1 as a possible D gene (6 bases). Trimming shortened V by 3 bases and J by 3 bases, and 14 bases separated the two germline ends. The CDR3 has 14 residues. The germline V gene has CDR1 GTSNPN and CDR2 SVGIG (reference sequence). This CDR3 is CAWRLQGVDTEAFF. The DNA of the CDR3 is TGTGCCTGGAGACTACAGGGTGTAGACACTGAAGCTTTCTTT.

The gene calls are TRBV23-1 and TRBJ1-5, with TRBD1 as a possible D gene (6 bases). TRBV23-1 is recorded as an ORF, its role being uncertain. This CDR3 comprises 15 residues. The germline V and J ends were trimmed by 4 bases and 2 bases, with 12 bases remaining between them. CDR3 amino acids: CASSRGDRCNQPQHF. The CDR3, as DNA: TGCGCCAGCAGTCGGGGAGACAGGTGCAATCAGCCCCAGCATTTT.

V and J are TRBV2 and TRBJ2-7; 7 nucleotides align to TRBD2. This CDR3 has 14 residues. Germline loops: CDR1 SNHLY, CDR2 FYNNEI. V shed 3 bases, J shed 4 bases, and the junction held 6 bases outside the gene matches. The CDR3 here is CASSEVGRVYEQYF. The CDR3 DNA is TGTGCCAGCAGTGAGGTAGGGAGGGTTTACGAGCAGTACTTC.

The V and J genes are TRBV19 and TRBJ1-4; D unresolved. V lost 8 bases, J lost 4 bases, and 5 bases lay in between. Germline V CDR1 and CDR2: LNHDA, SQIVND (reference sequence). The CDR3 sequence is 11 residues long. CDR3 in amino acids: CASEINEKLFF. Written as DNA, the CDR3 is TGTGCCAGTGAGATTAATGAAAAACTGTTTTTT.

The CDR3 coding sequence is TGTGCCAGCACCCTATCGGCGGAGACTTTCTTT. This gives the protein CASTLSAETFF. The V gene is TRBV5-6, the J gene TRBJ1-1; the D is unclear. Germline V gene lookup returns CDR1 SGHDT and CDR2 YYEEEE. Trimming stripped 6 bases from V and 12 bases from J, with 15 bases between. The CDR3 extends over 11 amino acids.

This chain connects TRBV28 to TRBJ2-7, with TRBD2 identical over 7 bases. CDR3 size: 16 residues. CDR1 MDHEN and CDR2 SYDVKM come from the germline V gene. V dropped 5 bases and J dropped 0; count of bases not matched to a gene: 10. CDR3 protein: CASSPSGGTNSYEQYF. The CDR3 coding sequence is TGTGCCAGCAGTCCTTCCGGGGGGACCAACTCCTACGAGCAGTACTTC.

This clone was counted ten times or more. This sequence joins TRBV7-9 and TRBJ2-1, with TRBD1 matching over 7 bases. This CDR3 is built from 14 residues. V shed 8 bases and J 9 bases; nucleotides not matched to a gene: 13. Germline CDR1 is SEHNR and CDR2 is FQNEAQ (reference sequence). The CDR3 nucleotides are TGTGCCAGCGGACGTCTACAGGGGCATATTGAGCAGTTCTTC. This translates into CASGRLQGHIEQFF.

This clone was recorded only once. The CDR3 protein is CASSLALQGFEKLFF. CDR3 in DNA: TGTGCCAGCAGCTTAGCTCTTCAGGGGTTTGAAAAACTGTTTTTT. The J gene is TRBJ1-4, the V gene TRBV11-2; tentative D call: TRBD1 (6 bases). CDR1 SGHAT and CDR2 FQNNGV come from the germline V gene. V lost 1 base to trimming and J lost 7 bases, with 13 bases between them. The CDR3 is made up of 15 amino acids.

The table lists this clone with a few counts. The gene calls are TRBV19 and TRBJ1-5, with no clear D. The V end lost 9 bases, the J end lost 3 bases, and 15 bases lay between the germline ends. CDR1 and CDR2 from the germline V gene are LNHDA and SQIVND (reference sequence). The CDR3 is made up of 14 amino acids. CDR3 region: CASTRLGVNQPQHF. The CDR3 DNA sequence: TGTGCCAGCACCAGATTAGGAGTCAATCAGCCCCAGCATTTT.

The chain carries TRBV30 and TRBJ2-7; perhaps TRBD1 as D (6 bases). V lost 8 bases and J 2 bases, leaving 10 bases between the germline ends. This CDR3 contains 11 residues. Germline-derived CDR1 and CDR2 are GTSNPN and SVGIG (reference sequence). CDR3 in amino acids: CAVGQTYEQYF. CDR3 DNA: TGTGCCGTCGGACAGACCTACGAGCAGTACTTC.

The chain is built from TRBV19 and TRBJ2-2; 10 bases are a match to TRBD2. CDR3 length equals 15 residues. V shed 3 bases and J 7 bases; nucleotides not matched to a gene: 5. Germline V gene lookup returns CDR1 LNHDA and CDR2 SQIVND (reference sequence). The CDR3 region is CASSMLAGVNGELFF. CDR3 bases: TGTGCCAGTAGTATGCTAGCGGGAGTAAACGGGGAGCTGTTTTTT.

The chain joins TRBV6-1 to TRBJ2-7; 7 nucleotides align to TRBD1. After removal of 0 bases from V and 3 bases from J, the junction contained 17 bases not matched to a gene. The length of the CDR3 is 19 residues. The germline CDR1 and CDR2 sequences are MNHNS and SASEGT. CDR3 nucleotide sequence: TGTGCCAGCAGTGAAGCGCTATTCGGACAGGCTCGGGATTACTACGAGCAGTACTTC. It codes for CASSEALFGQARDYYEQYF.

This chain links TRBV30 with TRBJ2-2, with 12 positions matching TRBD2. The CDR3 contains 17 residues. Germline CDR1 GTSNPN, CDR2 SVGIG (reference sequence). V lost 0 bases to trimming and J lost 6 bases; unmatched junction nucleotides: 8. The CDR3 coding sequence is TGTGCCTGGAGTGTACCGACTAGCGGGAGATCAGCCGGGGAGCTGTTTTTT. As protein: CAWSVPTSGRSAGELFF.